These 28 T cell receptor beta chains came from one sample sequenced in a study of regulatory T cells in long-lasting Graves disease. Arm-PCR of CDR3 regions and iRepertoire HTBI primers were the basis on which TCR beta libraries were built. TCRdb independently ran MiXCR on the multiplex PCR reads; one entry per CDR3 protein. The top ten clones hold about 7.6% of a sample with about 400,000 distinct CDR3 sequences, approximately 16% of them seen once. Time point indicated: newly diagnosed GD, antithyroid drugs for less than 3 months. Scientists built the TCR library using RNA that was extracted from PBMCs. The sample was also reused in another study, on T cells in Graves' hyperthyroidism and ophthalmopathy.

The specimen comprised peripheral blood mononuclear cells (PBMCs), sampled at new diagnosis, from a patient treated with antithyroid drugs. All receptors come from a woman aged 40 to 49 with Graves disease.

This clonotype has at least ten counts. The genes are TRBV20-1 and TRBJ2-5, with 9 bases fitting TRBD1. CDR1 is DFQATT, CDR2 SNEGSKA, per germline (reference sequence). This CDR3 is built from 13 residues. The CDR3 DNA is TGCAGCGCTCGCGGACAGGGGAGAGAGACCCAGTACTTC. This codes for CSARGQGRETQYF.

The chain couples TRBV10-3 to TRBJ2-3; 8 bases agree with TRBD2. V was pared by 4 bases and J by 5 bases, with 5 bases of the junction left unmatched. This CDR3 comprises 14 residues. Germline lookup yields CDR1 ENHRY and CDR2 SYGVKD. For the CDR3, the DNA is TGTGCCATCAGTGTAACAGCGGGAGAAGATACGCAGTATTTT. Translation gives CAISVTAGEDTQYF.

The V gene is TRBV12-3 or TRBV12-4, the J gene TRBJ2-7; 10 positions match TRBD2. The ends lost 4 bases at V and 6 bases at J; junction bases unmatched: 9. The CDR3 is 15 amino acids. DNA of the CDR3: TGTGCCAGCAGTTCCGTAGCGGGGGGAACCGGCGAGCAGTACTTC. Protein product: CASSSVAGGTGEQYF.

This clonotype was seen many times. The chain employs TRBV12-3 or TRBV12-4 and TRBJ2-5; no clear D. This CDR3 contains 14 residues. The V end was cut by 4 bases, the J end by 7 bases, with 16 bases between. CDR3 sequence: CASSSDHLESTQYF. As DNA, the CDR3 is TGTGCCAGCAGTTCGGACCACCTGGAGTCGACCCAGTACTTC.

This clonotype was counted at least ten times. The J gene is TRBJ2-3, the V gene TRBV2; perhaps TRBD2 as D (6 bases). Germline V lookup: CDR1 SNHLY, CDR2 FYNNEI. Trimming removed 7 bases at V and 4 bases at J, with 12 bases between. CDR3 length equals 13 residues. Written as DNA, the CDR3 is TGTGCCAGCACCGAGACTAGTGCAGATACGCAGTATTTT. It translates to CASTETSADTQYF.

The sample holds many counts of this clonotype. This chain connects TRBV20-1 to TRBJ2-7; 7 bases map to TRBD2. The V and J ends lost 3 bases and 2 bases, in that order; junction bases with no gene match: 16. The CDR3 length is 17 residues. Germline-derived CDR1 and CDR2 are DFQATT and SNEGSKA (reference sequence). The CDR3 DNA is TGCAGTGCTAGCCAAGAGGCGGGAGTTTCGCCGACCTACGAGCAGTACTTC. It translates to CSASQEAGVSPTYEQYF.

The table lists this clonotype with many counts. This chain links TRBV6-2 or TRBV6-3 with TRBJ2-3; D may be TRBD1 or TRBD2 (5 bases each). V was shortened by 5 bases and J by 1 base, with 7 bases between the two germline ends. This CDR3 has 13 amino acids. Germline-derived CDR1 and CDR2 are MNHEY and SVGEGT. The DNA of the CDR3 is TGTGCCAGCAGTGGGGACGGCACAGATACGCAGTATTTT. Amino acid sequence: CASSGDGTDTQYF.

The chain has TRBV9 and TRBJ2-6; TRBD2 might be the D (6 bases). The ends were cut back, 4 bases at V and 0 bases at J, with 17 bases in the middle. The germline V gene encodes CDR1 SGDLS and CDR2 YYNGEE. CDR3 size: 18 residues. This CDR3 is CASSPHPMGGSGANVLTF. CDR3 bases: TGTGCCAGCAGCCCTCATCCGATGGGGGGCTCTGGGGCCAACGTCCTGACTTTC.

This clonotype was picked up one time. The chain carries TRBV20-1 and TRBJ2-1; D not resolved. The V and J ends lost 1 base and 4 bases respectively, with 8 bases between them. The CDR3 contains 13 residues. Germline CDR1 DFQATT, CDR2 SNEGSKA (reference sequence). For the CDR3, the DNA is TGCAGTGCTAGAGCCCTAGATTACAATGAGCAGTTCTTC. Residues: CSARALDYNEQFF.

The table lists this clonotype with many counts. The rearrangement uses TRBV10-3 and TRBJ2-1; perhaps TRBD2 as D (6 bases). Germline CDR1 ENHRY, CDR2 SYGVKD. V lost 5 bases and J 6 bases, leaving 29 bases between the germline ends. The CDR3 totals 19 residues. Here the CDR3 reads CAISIPGSEKEGRVNEQFF. In nucleotides, the CDR3 is TGTGCCATCAGTATCCCGGGTAGTGAAAAGGAGGGCCGGGTCAATGAGCAGTTCTTC.

This clonotype has ten or more counts. The chain has TRBV10-2 and TRBJ2-5; D is unclear. The germline V and J ends were trimmed by 0 bases and 5 bases, with 13 bases remaining between them. The CDR3 contains 15 residues. CDR1 and CDR2 from the germline V gene are WSHSY and SAAADI. The CDR3 region is CASSESEQYGETQYF. The CDR3 coding sequence is TGCGCCAGCAGTGAGTCGGAGCAGTATGGGGAGACCCAGTACTTC.

In this sample, this clonotype turned up a few times. This chain joins TRBV11-2 and TRBJ2-7; D is possibly TRBD1 (6 bases). Deletions cut 1 base from V and 4 bases from J, with 11 bases between. The V gene's germline CDR1 is SGHAT and CDR2 FQNNGV. The CDR3 totals 14 residues. The CDR3 spells CASSLGRGKYEQYF. CDR3 sequence (DNA): TGTGCCAGCAGCTTAGGCAGGGGCAAGTACGAGCAGTACTTC. Drawing the rest from reference TRBV11-2 and TRBJ2-7, the complete variable domain is EAGVAQSPRYKIIEKRQSVAFWCNPISGHATLYWYQQILGQGPKLLIQFQNNGVVDDSQLPKDRFSAERLKGVDSTLKIQPAKLEDSAVYLCASSLGRGKYEQYFGPGTRLTVT.

The V call is TRBV27, the J call TRBJ2-3; possibly TRBD1 for D (5 bases). The V and J ends lost 1 base and 6 bases respectively, with 8 bases between them. Germline-derived CDR1 and CDR2 are MNHEY and SMNVEV (reference sequence). The CDR3 is 13 amino acids. CDR3 bases: TGTGCCAGCAGTTTATACAGGCGGGATACGCAGTATTTT. It translates to CASSLYRRDTQYF.

Details on this clonotype: One base away lies a much larger clone, so this may be a sequencing read error. The gene calls are TRBV7-6 and TRBJ2-7, with 8 bases fitting TRBD1. The CDR3 is 17 residues long. Germline CDR1 SGHVS, CDR2 FNYEAQ. The CDR3 reads CASSPSQQGGPIYGQYF. The CDR3 DNA is TGTGCCAGCAGCCCTAGTCAACAGGGGGGCCCAATCTACGGGCAGTACTTC.

The chain links TRBV19 to TRBJ1-2; 9 bases are shared with TRBD1. CDR1 and CDR2 (germline): LNHDA, SQIVND (reference sequence). CDR3 length: 16 amino acids. The V segment lost 5 bases and the J segment 6 bases; nucleotides outside the gene matches: 13. The DNA for the CDR3 is TGTGCCAGTAGTTCAAACAGGGGGCTCCCAGGCCATGGCTACACCTTC. It is translated as CASSSNRGLPGHGYTF.

There are many counts of this clonotype. The chain carries TRBV30 and TRBJ2-2; 8 positions agree with TRBD2. The CDR3 sequence is 16 residues long. The V segment lost 0 bases and the J segment 2 bases; nucleotides outside the gene matches: 5. CDR1 GTSNPN and CDR2 SVGIG come from the germline V gene (reference sequence). CDR3 protein: CAWSVLSGRNTGELFF. The CDR3 DNA follows: TGTGCCTGGAGTGTATTAAGCGGGAGAAACACCGGGGAGCTGTTTTTT.

This clonotype showed up many times. This chain connects TRBV7-8 to TRBJ2-7; the match to TRBD2 covers 11 bases. Looked up from germline, CDR1 is SGHVS and CDR2 is FQNEAQ. CDR3 length: 15 residues. V gave up 5 bases and J gave up 6 bases; unmatched junction bases: 9. The CDR3 sequence: CASSPLAGVLREQYF. The CDR3 DNA reads TGTGCCAGCAGCCCACTAGCGGGAGTTCTCCGCGAGCAGTACTTC.

This clonotype showed up many times. This chain joins TRBV27 and TRBJ2-3; no reliable D call. Germline lookup yields CDR1 MNHEY and CDR2 SMNVEV (reference sequence). CDR3 size: 14 residues. Trimming shortened V by 9 bases and J by 0 bases, and 13 bases separated the two germline ends. CDR3 DNA sequence: TGTGCCAGTTACGGCGGCACTAGCACAGATACGCAGTATTTT. Its translation: CASYGGTSTDTQYF.

This clonotype was seen only a few times. The chain uses TRBV20-1 and TRBJ2-7; the D gene is possibly TRBD2 (5 bases). Germline lookup yields CDR1 DFQATT and CDR2 SNEGSKA (reference sequence). The V gene lost 0 bases and the J gene lost 4 bases, with 16 bases spanning the gap. CDR3 size: 15 residues. The CDR3 spells CSARDVEGVIYEQYF. CDR3 nucleotide sequence: TGCAGTGCTAGAGATGTTGAGGGAGTTATTTACGAGCAGTACTTC.

This clonotype was counted at least ten times. The genes are TRBV27 and TRBJ2-1; TRBD2 is a possible D gene (6 bases). Germline values: CDR1 MNHEY, CDR2 SMNVEV (reference sequence). Trimming stripped 4 bases from V and 6 bases from J, with 22 bases between. The CDR3 length is 17 residues. CDR3 protein: CASSSTDPGDQGNEQFF. The CDR3 DNA is TGTGCCAGCAGTTCCACCGACCCGGGAGATCAGGGCAATGAGCAGTTCTTC.

The sample holds many counts of this clonotype. V usage is TRBV15 and J usage is TRBJ2-5; D possibly uses TRBD1 or TRBD2 (5 bases each). Looked up from germline, CDR1 is LNHNV and CDR2 is YYDKDF (reference sequence). V lost 6 bases and J lost 2, with 13 bases in between. The CDR3 contains 14 residues. Written as DNA, the CDR3 is TGTGCCACCAGGCGAGGGGCAGGACAAGAGACCCAGTACTTC. It is translated as CATRRGAGQETQYF.

This clonotype was observed many times. The chain joins TRBV27 to TRBJ2-7; D assignment may be TRBD1 or TRBD2 (6 bases each). Germline V gene data show CDR1 as MNHEY and CDR2 as SMNVEV (reference sequence). Trimming took 2 bases from V and 6 from J, leaving 11 bases between them. CDR3 length: 13 amino acids. The CDR3 bases are TGTGCCAGCAGTTTAAGGGGGGTTGGCGAGCAGTACTTC. Amino acid sequence: CASSLRGVGEQYF.

This clonotype has at least ten counts. The chain uses TRBV6-2 or TRBV6-3 and TRBJ2-7, with 8 bases matching TRBD1. This CDR3 region has 13 residues. Germline V gene sequence: CDR1 MNHEY, CDR2 SVGEGT. V gave up 7 bases and J gave up 5 bases; unmatched junction bases: 7. The CDR3 is CASTTGGGNEQYF. The CDR3 DNA reads as TGTGCCAGCACCACAGGGGGAGGAAACGAGCAGTACTTC.

This clonotype was picked up many times. The chain carries TRBV7-6 and TRBJ2-1; D is possibly TRBD2 (6 bases). The germline V and J ends were trimmed by 1 base and 6 bases, with 16 bases remaining between them. Germline V gene data show CDR1 as SGHVS and CDR2 as FNYEAQ. The CDR3 loop spans 16 amino acids. The CDR3 here is CASSLGNGRVSNEQFF. The CDR3 DNA follows: TGTGCCAGCAGCTTAGGCAACGGGAGAGTGAGCAATGAGCAGTTCTTC.

V gene TRBV19 combines with J gene TRBJ2-1, with D possibly TRBD1 on 6 matching bases. This CDR3 is built from 15 residues. CDR1 is LNHDA and CDR2 is SQIVND in the germline V gene (reference sequence). Trimming removed 5 bases from V and 0 bases from J, with 11 bases in between. CDR3 residues: CASSSGQFSYNEQFF. For the CDR3, the DNA is TGTGCCAGTAGTTCCGGACAGTTCTCCTACAATGAGCAGTTCTTC.

This clonotype was counted at least ten times. The chain employs TRBV2 and TRBJ2-7; D may be TRBD2 (6 bases). Germline loops: CDR1 SNHLY, CDR2 FYNNEI. V lost 6 bases and J lost 0, with 6 bases in between. This CDR3 comprises 12 residues. The CDR3 here is CASREGSYEQYF. For the CDR3, the DNA is TGTGCCAGCAGGGAGGGCTCCTACGAGCAGTACTTC.

There are many counts of this clonotype. The genes are TRBV6-1 and TRBJ1-2, with D perhaps matching TRBD1 (6 bases). The CDR3 consists of 14 residues. Germline loops: CDR1 MNHNS, CDR2 SASEGT. The ends were cut back, 6 bases at V and 6 bases at J, with 17 bases in the middle. The CDR3 bases are TGTGCCAGCAGCCCCGGGACATCGTATGATGGCTACACCTTC. This codes for CASSPGTSYDGYTF.

There are many counts of this clonotype. V gene TRBV12-3 or TRBV12-4 combines with J gene TRBJ2-5; no clear D gene. Between the trimmed V and J ends, which lost 5 bases and 5 bases, there was a span of 9 bases. This CDR3 is built from 12 residues. The CDR3, as DNA: TGTGCCAGCAGTACTCGTAGGGAGACCCAGTACTTC. Amino acid sequence: CASSTRRETQYF.